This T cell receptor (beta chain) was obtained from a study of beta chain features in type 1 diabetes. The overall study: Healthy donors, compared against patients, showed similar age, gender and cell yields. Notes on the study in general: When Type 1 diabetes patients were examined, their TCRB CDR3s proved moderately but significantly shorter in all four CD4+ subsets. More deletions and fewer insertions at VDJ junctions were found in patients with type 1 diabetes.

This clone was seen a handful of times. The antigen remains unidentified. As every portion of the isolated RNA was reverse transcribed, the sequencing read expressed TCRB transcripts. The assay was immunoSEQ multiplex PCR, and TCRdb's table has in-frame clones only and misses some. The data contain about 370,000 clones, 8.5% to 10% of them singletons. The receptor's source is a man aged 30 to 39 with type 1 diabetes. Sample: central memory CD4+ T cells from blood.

The CDR3 region is CASSYEDTGGLAFF. The CDR3 DNA reads as TGTGCCAGCAGTTACGAGGATACAGGGGGGCTTGCTTTCTTT. The chain is built from TRBV6-5 and TRBJ1-1; 8 positions agree with TRBD1. CDR3 length equals 14 residues. CDR1 is MNHEY and CDR2 is SVGAGI in the germline V gene. With V trimmed by 2 bases and J by 11 bases, 10 bases remained unmatched.